The sequence of this TCR beta chain was determined in a study of brain T cells in children with intractable seizures. Findings of the study overall: Absence of clones before surgery may stem from lower sequencing depth. HCMV serostatus was not known, and viral specificity came from CDR3 similarity only.

Of note for this clone: Antigen specificity is unknown.

Some clones are missing from TCRdb's copy, which holds only in-frame ones; the method was immunoSEQ multiplex PCR. The profile covers about 41,000 clones, with over 75% appearing a single time and 5.5% to 7% taken by the ten largest. Trimming shortened V by 5 bases and J by 3 bases, and 15 bases separated the two germline ends. The CDR3 length is 15 residues. The germline V gene has CDR1 KGHDR and CDR2 SFDVKD. Surgery cases with the highest brain T cell transcript signatures were chosen for sequencing. The rearrangement joins TRBV24-1 to TRBJ2-5, with D maybe TRBD1 (5 bases). This clonotype was obtained from a girl aged 2 to 10 with tuberous sclerosis and intractable seizures. This specimen was peripheral blood, taken at surgery. Written as DNA, the CDR3 is TGTGCCACCAGTGGTATGGGGCCCCGCGAAGAGACCCAGTACTTC. This translates into CATSGMGPREETQYF.